This T cell receptor (beta chain) was captured by sequencing in a study of blood T cell repertoires in COVID-19. Original processing methods: Scientists estimated how many nucleated cells there were by amplifying reference gene primers. Only in-frame clones appear in the TCRdb table, and some are missing; sequencing was by immunoSEQ multiplex PCR. The DNA was the basis for D and trimming; V, J and clone size are from that table. The sample consists of approximately 120,000 clones, 80% to 95% of them appearing once. Between the trimmed V and J ends, which lost 5 bases and 3 bases, there was a span of 12 bases. From germline, CDR1 is MNHEY and CDR2 SVGAGI. The CDR3 length is 14 residues.

The specimen was peripheral blood. The TCR sequence derives from a man aged 45-65 years with COVID-19, enrolled during active disease. This rearrangement joins TRBV6-5 to TRBJ2-3; D ambiguous. CDR3 region: CASSPTVETDTQYF. As DNA, the CDR3 is TGTGCCAGCAGTCCAACCGTAGAGACAGATACGCAGTATTTT.